The 11 T cell receptor beta chains below come from one sample, sequenced in a study of blood T cell repertoires in COVID-19. Here immunoSEQ multiplex PCR was the method, and the copy in TCRdb shows in-frame clones only, minus some. Of around 180,000 clones listed, approximately 80% are singletons. Sample: peripheral blood. The source of these receptors is a human donor in a cohort sampled during active COVID-19.

V usage is TRBV5-1 and J usage is TRBJ2-7, with 8 bases matching TRBD2. There are 15 residues in the CDR3. Looked up from germline, CDR1 is SGHRS and CDR2 is YFSETQ. V shed 0 bases and J 4 bases; nucleotides not matched to a gene: 6. CDR3 residues: CASSLGTGGLYEQYF. DNA for the CDR3: TGCGCCAGCAGCTTGGGAACGGGGGGGCTATACGAGCAGTACTTC. The full variable domain, rest sourced from reference TRBV5-1 and TRBJ2-7, is KAGVTQTPRYLIKTRGQQVTLSCSPISGHRSVSWYQQTPGQGLQFLFEYFSETQRNKGNFPGRFSGRQFSNSRSEMNVSTLELGDSALYLCASSLGTGGLYEQYFGPGTRLTVT.

This clone was counted only a few times. This sequence joins TRBV27 and TRBJ2-2, with 7 bases fitting TRBD1. In germline, CDR1 is MNHEY, CDR2 SMNVEV (reference sequence). The CDR3 is 16 amino acids. V shed 8 bases and J 5 bases; nucleotides not matched to a gene: 14. CDR3 DNA: TGTGCCAGCGCCCGGCCGACAGGGAGTGGGACCGGGGAGCTGTTTTTT. Its protein is CASARPTGSGTGELFF.

The chain links TRBV5-6 to TRBJ2-7, with a possible D match to TRBD1 (6 bases). Trimming took 2 bases from V and 2 from J, leaving 17 bases between them. This CDR3 contains 16 residues. The germline gives CDR1 SGHDT, CDR2 YYEEEE. The CDR3 DNA follows: TGTGCCAGCAGCTTAACAGGGAAGTTTCAGACCTACGAGCAGTACTTC. Protein: CASSLTGKFQTYEQYF.

The J gene is TRBJ2-7, the V gene TRBV6-5; tentative D call: TRBD2 (5 bases). CDR3 length: 14 amino acids. Trimming cost V 8 bases and J 2 bases, with 16 bases left between them. CDR1 and CDR2 from the germline V gene are MNHEY and SVGAGI. The DNA of the CDR3 is TGTGCCAGCCTGGGAAGGACTGGGCCCTACGAGCAGTACTTC. Its translation: CASLGRTGPYEQYF.

The chain is built from TRBV19 and TRBJ2-4; D is uncertain. Trimming removed 1 base from V and 0 bases from J, with 10 bases in between. The CDR3 sequence is 16 residues long. Germline-derived CDR1 and CDR2 are LNHDA and SQIVND (reference sequence). CDR3 nucleotide sequence: TGTGCCAGTAGTATAGGCCTCCCCGGAGCCAAAAACATTCAGTACTTC. It codes for CASSIGLPGAKNIQYF.

This rearrangement joins TRBV9 to TRBJ2-7; TRBD1 matches at 7 bases. The CDR3 is 14 amino acids. Germline V gene data show CDR1 as SGDLS and CDR2 as YYNGEE. The V segment lost 3 bases and the J segment 3 bases; nucleotides outside the gene matches: 6. In nucleotides, the CDR3 is TGTGCCAGCAGCGGGTACAGGGGAAGCTACGAGCAGTACTTC. This codes for CASSGYRGSYEQYF.

The rearrangement links TRBV19 to TRBJ2-2, with D possibly being TRBD1 (6 bases). Trimming pared 1 base from V and 4 bases from J, leaving 10 bases between. CDR1 and CDR2 (germline): LNHDA, SQIVND (reference sequence). The CDR3 is 15 residues long. CDR3 in amino acids: CASSIGGTPTGELFF. The CDR3 coding sequence is TGTGCCAGTAGTATAGGGGGGACACCCACCGGGGAGCTGTTTTTT.

The V gene is TRBV2, the J gene TRBJ1-1; TRBD1 might be the D (6 bases). Germline-derived CDR1 and CDR2 are SNHLY and FYNNEI. Trimming took off 2 bases at V and 1 base at J, with 14 bases between the two ends. This CDR3 comprises 16 residues. Here the CDR3 reads CASSENPLTGNTEAFF. The CDR3 bases are TGTGCCAGCAGTGAAAACCCCTTGACAGGGAACACTGAAGCTTTCTTT. The full variable domain, rest sourced from reference TRBV2 and TRBJ1-1, is EPEVTQTPSHQVTQMGQEVILRCVPISNHLYFYWYRQILGQKVEFLVSFYNNEISEKSEIFDDQFSVERPDGSNFTLKIRSTKLEDSAMYFCASSENPLTGNTEAFFGQGTRLTVV.

The chain couples TRBV27 to TRBJ2-5; 9 positions agree with TRBD2. Germline values: CDR1 MNHEY, CDR2 SMNVEV (reference sequence). V was clipped by 1 base and J by 5 bases; unmatched bases: 5. The CDR3 loop spans 15 amino acids. In DNA form, the CDR3 reads TGTGCCAGCAGTTTATTGCGGGGGGGCCGGGAGACCCAGTACTTC. Its translation is CASSLLRGGRETQYF.

The rearrangement joins TRBV7-2 to TRBJ1-5; 10 bases line up with TRBD1. Germline V gives CDR1 SGHTA, CDR2 FQGNSA. V lost 3 bases, J lost 2 bases, and 7 bases stayed unmatched. The CDR3 runs to 17 residues. CDR3 amino acids: CASSLGQGFDGNQPQHF. In nucleotides, the CDR3 is TGTGCCAGCAGCTTGGGACAGGGGTTTGATGGCAATCAGCCCCAGCATTTT.

The chain employs TRBV7-9 and TRBJ2-7; possibly TRBD2 for D (5 bases). The CDR3 consists of 14 residues. V was clipped by 0 bases and J by 7 bases, with 13 bases between them. In germline, CDR1 is SEHNR, CDR2 FQNEAQ (reference sequence). CDR3 amino acids: CASSLAIGLGEQYF. The CDR3 DNA sequence: TGTGCCAGCAGCTTAGCGATCGGACTGGGGGAGCAGTACTTC.